Listed below are T cell receptor beta chains from one sample, sequenced in a study of CD8+ T cells in alopecia areata. Sequenced by immunoSEQ multiplex PCR; TCRdb stores in-frame clones only, minus some. The top ten clones hold about a quarter of a sample with around 50,000 clones, over 95% of them seen once. Material: CD8+ T cells sorted from blood, obtained at week 0. These receptors were obtained from a human donor with alopecia areata. Both conserved end residues are part of each CDR3. Fields, in order: clone size, V gene, J gene, D gene, CDR3 protein, CDR3 DNA. A D gene is named only where the DNA matches it firmly. Only part of the rows carry a size: once, few, many, or a class if the clone is expanded.

-	TRBV7-6	TRBJ2-1	TRBD2	CASNRGTGGRNEQFF	TGTGCCAGCAACCGGGGGACGGGGGGTCGCAATGAGCAGTTCTTC
-	TRBV4-2	TRBJ2-7	-	CASSPFGNYEQYF	TGTGCCAGCAGCCCGTTTGGGAACTACGAGCAGTACTTC
-	TRBV27	TRBJ2-1	TRBD2	CASRLGQVGLAIPNEQFF	TGTGCCAGCAGACTCGGACAAGTTGGACTAGCGATTCCCAATGAGCAGTTCTTC
-	TRBV7-9	TRBJ1-5	TRBD1	CASSFGTGGNQPQHF	TGTGCCAGCAGCTTTGGGACAGGGGGCAATCAGCCCCAGCATTTT
-	TRBV25-1	TRBJ2-5	TRBD2	CASSEFSGGRQETQYF	TGTGCCAGCAGTGAATTTAGCGGGGGGCGCCAAGAGACCCAGTACTTC
-	TRBV27	TRBJ2-7	-	CASSLTANSYEQYF	TGTGCCAGCAGTTTAACGGCCAACTCCTACGAGCAGTACTTC
-	TRBV25-1	TRBJ1-2	-	CASSEAGAYGYTF	TGTGCCAGCAGTGAGGCAGGGGCCTATGGCTACACCTTC
-	TRBV7-9	TRBJ1-5	-	CASSLDESGNQPQHF	TGTGCCAGCAGCTTAGACGAATCGGGCAATCAGCCCCAGCATTTT
-	TRBV11-2	TRBJ2-5	TRBD2	CASSSYPRTSGETQYF	TGTGCCAGCAGCTCCTACCCCCGGACTAGCGGAGAGACCCAGTACTTC
-	TRBV27	TRBJ2-3	TRBD2	CASSLKPSGGRTDTQYF	TGTGCCAGCAGTCTCAAGCCTAGCGGGGGAAGAACAGATACGCAGTATTTT
-	TRBV29-1	TRBJ2-1	TRBD2	CSVFLAGVSYNEQFF	TGCAGCGTTTTCCTAGCGGGGGTCTCCTACAATGAGCAGTTCTTC
-	TRBV15	TRBJ2-7	TRBD1	CATSRGDRSYEQYF	TGTGCCACCAGCAGAGGGGACAGATCCTACGAGCAGTACTTC
once	TRBV7-9	TRBJ1-5	TRBD1	CASSLGWDRSSNQPQHF	TGTGCCAGCAGCCTTGGCTGGGACAGGTCCAGCAATCAGCCCCAGCATTTT
-	TRBV4-1	TRBJ2-7	-	CASSPVISYEQYF	TGCGCCAGCAGCCCGGTCATCTCCTACGAGCAGTACTTC
-	TRBV2	TRBJ2-7	-	CASKSGGFHEQYF	TGTGCCAGCAAAAGCGGAGGATTCCACGAGCAGTACTTC
-	TRBV10-2	TRBJ1-1	-	CASSGGGTEAFF	TGCGCCAGCAGTGGGGGGGGCACTGAAGCTTTCTTT
-	TRBV9	TRBJ1-5	-	CASSAGGGNQPQHF	TGTGCCAGCAGCGCGGGGGGTGGCAATCAGCCCCAGCATTTT
-	TRBV5-6	TRBJ2-7	-	CASSLGHEQYF	TGTGCCAGCAGCTTGGGCCACGAGCAGTACTTC
-	TRBV7-8	TRBJ2-1	TRBD2	CASSLVLWRGAQFF	TGTGCCAGCAGCTTAGTGTTATGGCGGGGGGCCCAGTTCTTC
once	TRBV7-9	TRBJ2-7	-	CASSLAAYFSEQYF	TGTGCCAGCAGCTTAGCCGCCTACTTTAGCGAGCAGTACTTC
-	TRBV7-2	TRBJ2-7	TRBD2	CASSPLADTDEQYF	TGTGCCAGCAGCCCACTAGCGGATACTGACGAGCAGTACTTC
-	TRBV7-9	TRBJ1-6	-	CASSRQIDNSPLHF	TGTGCCAGCAGCCGACAGATTGATAATTCACCCCTCCACTTT
-	TRBV4-3	TRBJ2-5	-	CASSQDGGGRETQYF	TGCGCCAGCAGCCAAGATGGGGGGGGCCGAGAGACCCAGTACTTC
once	TRBV18	TRBJ2-7	TRBD1	CASSPPDRDYEQYF	TGTGCCAGCTCCCCCCCGGACAGGGACTACGAGCAGTACTTC
-	TRBV7-9	TRBJ2-1	-	CASSLITGRSYNEQFF	TGTGCCAGCAGCTTAATTACAGGGAGGTCCTACAATGAGCAGTTCTTC
-	TRBV10-2	TRBJ2-2	TRBD2	CASTSGGYTGELFF	TGCGCCAGCACCAGCGGGGGGTACACCGGGGAGCTGTTTTTT
-	TRBV4-3	TRBJ2-7	-	CASSQDAFRWIDEQYF	TGCGCCAGCAGCCAAGACGCTTTTCGGTGGATTGACGAGCAGTACTTC
-	TRBV6-1	TRBJ2-3	-	CASSLQGFGTDTQYF	TGTGCCAGCAGTCTACAGGGATTTGGCACAGATACGCAGTATTTT
-	TRBV13	TRBJ2-7	-	CASSLSTGIYEQYF	TGTGCCAGCAGCTTATCCACAGGGATCTACGAGCAGTACTTC
-	TRBV27	TRBJ2-7	-	CASSSGLSYEQYF	TGTGCCAGCAGTTCGGGTCTCTCCTACGAGCAGTACTTC
-	TRBV21-1	TRBJ1-2	-	CASSRLGTAYPSYGYTF	TGTGCCAGCAGCCGCCTAGGGACAGCCTATCCCTCCTATGGCTACACCTTC
once	TRBV5-4	TRBJ2-1	TRBD2	CASSLKGTNNEQFF	TGTGCCAGCAGCTTAAAAGGGACTAACAATGAGCAGTTCTTC
-	TRBV6-1	TRBJ2-7	-	CASSADGGGEQYF	TGTGCCAGCAGTGCGGACGGAGGAGGCGAGCAGTACTTC
once	TRBV5-4	TRBJ1-1	-	CASSLSDSITEAFF	TGTGCCAGCAGCCTGTCCGACTCCATCACTGAAGCTTTCTTT
-	TRBV7-9	TRBJ1-2	-	CASSRDSYYGYTF	TGTGCCAGCAGCCGAGACAGCTACTATGGCTACACCTTC
-	TRBV13	TRBJ1-4	-	CASSLSGEANEKLFF	TGTGCCAGCAGCCTTAGCGGGGAGGCTAATGAAAAACTGTTTTTT
-	TRBV15	TRBJ2-1	TRBD1	CATSLRGTYNEQFF	TGTGCCACCAGCCTCAGGGGGACCTACAATGAGCAGTTCTTC
-	TRBV4-3	TRBJ2-1	-	CASSQGYNEQFF	TGCGCCAGCAGCCAGGGCTACAATGAGCAGTTCTTC
-	TRBV6-5	TRBJ2-3	-	CASSLTSLDTQYF	TGTGCCAGCAGTTTGACCTCGCTGGATACGCAGTATTTT
-	TRBV13	TRBJ2-7	-	CASSPTGIHEQYF	TGTGCCAGCAGCCCTACAGGGATCCACGAGCAGTACTTC
-	TRBV5-1	TRBJ2-1	-	CASSFLSPGHGEQFF	TGCGCCAGCAGCTTCTTAAGTCCGGGGCACGGTGAGCAGTTCTTC
-	TRBV7-9	TRBJ1-3	-	CASSSHGLSGNTIYF	TGTGCCAGCAGCTCACACGGACTGTCTGGAAACACCATATATTTT
-	TRBV6-5	TRBJ2-3	-	CASSPYSSTDTQYF	TGTGCCAGCAGCCCTTACTCTAGTACAGATACGCAGTATTTT
-	TRBV7-2	TRBJ2-3	TRBD2	CASSFVAGGPTDTQYF	TGTGCCAGCAGCTTCGTAGCGGGGGGCCCCACAGATACGCAGTATTTT
-	TRBV4-2	TRBJ2-2	TRBD1	CASSEGTGDTGELFF	TGTGCCAGCAGCGAGGGGACAGGGGACACCGGGGAGCTGTTTTTT
-	TRBV2	TRBJ1-2	-	CASIPSGVRGYTF	TGTGCCAGCATACCGTCCGGGGTAAGGGGCTACACCTTC